This TCR beta chain is from a study of chemoradiotherapy in HPV16-positive cancers. Regarding the study as a whole: The functional HPV-specific definition rests on just a couple of HPV16-positive patients.

Note on this clone: What it recognizes is unknown.

Trimming took 6 bases from V and 1 from J, leaving 15 bases between them. CDR1 is GTSNPN, CDR2 SVGIG, per germline (reference sequence). The CDR3 runs 14 residues. Over chemoradiotherapy, repertoires were sampled more than once. Generated by immunoSEQ multiplex PCR, the TCRdb table keeps only in-frame clones and is missing some. The data show around 53,000 clones, around nine tenths seen once. This chain uses TRBV30 with TRBJ1-2; D call uncertain. The receptor's source is a human donor with HPV-associated anogenital cancer. Specimen: blood, collected from a patient who underwent chemoradiotherapy. The CDR3: CACYSPGLNYGYTF. CDR3 bases: TGTGCCTGTTATAGTCCGGGCCTTAACTATGGCTACACCTTC.